Listed here is a single T cell receptor beta chain. The antigen remains unidentified. Together with a sample-barcoded 5' primer, a J-beta primer mix was included in a second PCR lasting 7 to 11 cycles. Tagging of each cDNA molecule was performed by a template-switch adaptor with 12 random nucleotides. TCRdb recomputed calls from the 5' RACE reads with MiXCR, one row per CDR3 protein. In the table there are some 930,000 distinct CDR3 sequences, under 35% of which are singletons. Germline loops: CDR1 MNHNS, CDR2 SASEGT. The CDR3 consists of 14 residues. Trimming took off 4 bases at V and 0 bases at J, with 8 bases between the two ends. The data stem from a study of blood T cells in healthy people across ages. Study observations and caveats: A greater number of naive CD4+ cells and higher diversity distinguished long-lived donors from aged donors.

Peripheral blood, approximately 10 milliliters per donor, was collected. In addition, the sample was reused for a study of T cells of mothers and their children.

The receptor was derived from a woman in her 40s in good health. The sequenced material came from blood. The genes are TRBV6-1 and TRBJ2-3; no firm D call. CDR3 in DNA: TGTGCCAGCAGTGCTCAGAGAAGCACAGATACGCAGTATTTT. This codes for CASSAQRSTDTQYF.